The T cell receptor (beta chain) under discussion was sequenced for a study of glioma-infiltrating T cells after dendritic cell vaccination. As for the study in general: Autologous tumor lysate-pulsed dendritic cell vaccination was given between the early 2000s and the early 2010s. Notes on the study in general: TCR clonality showed no direct relationship with survival. Only a small number of patients had complete blood and tumor samples.

This clone was counted once. Its antigen is unidentified. Produced via immunoSEQ multiplex PCR; TCRdb's table is partial and in-frame only. The sample holds about 25,000 clones, roughly 86% seen once. Germline loops: CDR1 MGHRA, CDR2 YSYEKL. Trimming removed 0 bases at V and 8 bases at J, with 10 bases between. The CDR3 totals 13 residues. Regarding time point: after dendritic cell vaccination, including at tumor progression/relapse. Patients had residual fresh-frozen tumor tissue and more than two years of survival data. This specimen consisted of blood, obtained after dendritic cell vaccination. V and J are TRBV4-1 and TRBJ1-2; D is ambiguous. This TCR was sampled from a human donor with glioblastoma. This CDR3 is CASSQDTELGYTF. The CDR3 DNA reads as TGCGCCAGCAGCCAAGACACAGAGTTGGGCTACACCTTC.